These 23 T cell receptor beta chains originate from one sample sequenced in a study of T cell responses to AZD1222 COVID-19 vaccine. Some clones are missing from TCRdb's copy, which holds only in-frame ones; the method was immunoSEQ multiplex PCR. The sample lists 100,000 to 150,000 clones; over 75% were seen once. Sequencing was performed on peripheral blood, taken on day 0 of AZD1222 vaccination. Every receptor here comes from an adult in good health.

This chain links TRBV7-9 with TRBJ2-7, with TRBD1 identical over 11 bases. The germline gives CDR1 SEHNR, CDR2 FQNEAQ (reference sequence). The V and J ends lost 5 bases and 6 bases, in that order; junction bases with no gene match: 3. The CDR3 has 13 amino acids. CDR3 residues: CASSEGTGGEQYF. The CDR3 DNA follows: TGTGCCAGCAGCGAAGGGACAGGGGGCGAGCAGTACTTC.

The V gene is TRBV2, the J gene TRBJ2-7; D gene uncertain. This CDR3 has 13 amino acids. CDR1 SNHLY and CDR2 FYNNEI come from the germline V gene. V was trimmed by 2 bases and J by 1 base, leaving 6 bases between them. The CDR3 DNA reads TGTGCCAGCAGTGAATCCCTGTCCTACGAGCAGTACTTC. This codes for CASSESLSYEQYF.

V gene TRBV12-2 combines with J gene TRBJ2-1; TRBD2, as called in the table, went unchecked against the DNA. TRBV12-2 is a pseudogene segment. The CDR3 sequence is 15 residues long. CDR3 loop: CASRLKEVKPSEQFF. CDR3 DNA sequence: TGTGCAAGTCGCTTAAAAGAGGTGAAGCCTAGTGAGCAGTTCTTC.

This clone was counted once. The CDR3 DNA is TGTGCCACCCGGGCGGAGGGGCGAGGGCAAGAGACCCAGTACTTC. Translation: CATRAEGRGQETQYF. The chain employs TRBV15 and TRBJ2-5; TRBD2 is a possible D gene (6 bases). The V gene's germline CDR1 is LNHNV and CDR2 YYDKDF (reference sequence). The CDR3 contains 15 residues. V lost 8 bases and J 2 bases, leaving 18 bases between the germline ends.

The CDR3 protein is CASSPQEINTGELFF. The CDR3 DNA follows: TGTGCCAGCAGCCCGCAGGAGATTAACACCGGGGAGCTGTTTTTT. The chain joins TRBV7-2 to TRBJ2-2; no clear D. Germline CDR1 reads SGHTA; CDR2 reads FQGNSA. V was cut by 5 bases and J by 2 bases, with 12 bases left in between. This CDR3 is built from 15 residues.

The V and J genes are TRBV28 and TRBJ1-3; no firm D call. Germline loops: CDR1 MDHEN, CDR2 SYDVKM. This CDR3 has 16 residues. Trimming stripped 3 bases from V and 0 bases from J, with 12 bases between. DNA of the CDR3: TGTGCCAGCAGTTTTAGTGCAGGTATCTCTGGAAACACCATATATTTT. Protein: CASSFSAGISGNTIYF.

The chain recombines TRBV5-6 with TRBJ1-5; D unresolved. The germline CDR1 and CDR2 sequences are SGHDT and YYEEEE. The length of the CDR3 is 13 residues. V was trimmed by 4 bases and J by 5 bases, leaving 10 bases between them. CDR3 region: CASSASWYQPQHF. Written as DNA, the CDR3 is TGTGCCAGCAGCGCCAGTTGGTATCAGCCCCAGCATTTT.

This clone was seen more than once but under ten times. The chain uses TRBV27 and TRBJ2-5; 8 nucleotides align to TRBD1. This CDR3 contains 13 residues. J lost 5 bases, V lost 5 bases, and 4 bases had no gene match. From germline, CDR1 is MNHEY and CDR2 SMNVEV (reference sequence). The CDR3 DNA sequence: TGTGCCAGCAGTCGGACAGGGTTGGAGACCCAGTACTTC. As protein: CASSRTGLETQYF.

CDR3 residues: CASSLEVYGYTF. Written as DNA, the CDR3 is TGTGCCAGCAGCTTAGAGGTCTATGGCTACACCTTC. This chain connects TRBV7-2 to TRBJ1-2; D is undetermined. Trimming left V 1 base short and J 4 bases short, with 4 bases between. Germline V gene data show CDR1 as SGHTA and CDR2 as FQGNSA. The CDR3 is made up of 12 amino acids.

V is TRBV14 and J is TRBJ1-5; D not resolved. Trimming removed 7 bases at V and 6 bases at J, with 16 bases between. This CDR3 has 14 amino acids. The germline gives CDR1 SGHDN, CDR2 FVKESK. The CDR3 spells CASKTLWTGQPQHF. As DNA, the CDR3 is TGTGCCAGCAAAACGCTATGGACGGGTCAGCCCCAGCATTTT.

The chain joins TRBV30 to TRBJ1-5; weak D call: TRBD1 (5 bases). Germline lookup yields CDR1 GTSNPN and CDR2 SVGIG (reference sequence). CDR3 length: 14 amino acids. CDR3 residues: CACEGVGSNQPQHF. DNA of the CDR3: TGTGCTTGTGAAGGGGTTGGGAGCAATCAGCCCCAGCATTTT.

V gene TRBV7-9 combines with J gene TRBJ2-7; TRBD1 matches 10 bases. Unmatched junction bases numbered 2, after V lost 1 base and J lost 2 bases. Germline CDR1 SEHNR, CDR2 FQNEAQ (reference sequence). The CDR3 loop spans 15 amino acids. As DNA, the CDR3 is TGTGCCAGCAGCTTAGTAGGGACAGGGGCCTACGAGCAGTACTTC. Translated: CASSLVGTGAYEQYF. Based on the CDR3 plus reference TRBV7-9 and TRBJ2-7, the full variable domain is DTGVSQNPRHKITKRGQNVTFRCDPISEHNRLYWYRQTLGQGPEFLTYFQNEAQLEKSRLLSDRFSAERPKGSFSTLEIQRTEQGDSAMYLCASSLVGTGAYEQYFGPGTRLTVT.

The genes are TRBV19 and TRBJ1-3; a weak D match, TRBD1 (6 bases). V was cut by 6 bases and J by 2 bases, with 17 bases left in between. The germline V gene has CDR1 LNHDA and CDR2 SQIVND (reference sequence). CDR3 length: 16 residues. CDR3 nucleotides: TGTGCCAGTAGCCCACAGGGAGGAGGAACTGGAAACACCATATATTTT. Translation gives CASSPQGGGTGNTIYF.

This chain connects TRBV18 to TRBJ2-5; 10 nucleotides align to TRBD2. The germline V gene has CDR1 KGHSH and CDR2 LQKENI. This CDR3 spans 14 amino acids. Trimming took 5 bases from V and 4 from J; bases not matched to a gene: 4. This CDR3 reads CASSAAGGPETQYF. The DNA for the CDR3 is TGTGCCAGCTCAGCAGCGGGAGGGCCAGAGACCCAGTACTTC.

The CDR3 coding sequence is TGTGCCAGCAGTTATCTTCTTGTGACTAGCGGGACTACTAGCACAGATACGCAGTATTTT. Translating gives CASSYLLVTSGTTSTDTQYF. The chain links TRBV6-2 or TRBV6-3 to TRBJ2-3; 11 bases map to TRBD2. Trimming removed 3 bases from V and 0 bases from J; junction bases left unmatched: 14. Per germline, CDR1 MNHEY and CDR2 SVGEGT. The CDR3 is 20 amino acids.

This chain links TRBV28 with TRBJ2-5; D gene ambiguous. The length of the CDR3 is 12 residues. The V end was cut by 7 bases, the J end by 1 base, with 7 bases between. Germline V CDR1 and CDR2: MDHEN, SYDVKM. CDR3 coding DNA: TGTGCCAGCAAGGGCAGCCAAGAGACCCAGTACTTC. Translation: CASKGSQETQYF.

This chain joins TRBV10-3 and TRBJ1-1, with D perhaps TRBD1 (5 bases). CDR1 is ENHRY and CDR2 is SYGVKD in the germline V gene. The CDR3 contains 14 residues. Trimming cost V 8 bases and J 0 bases, with 13 bases left between them. The CDR3 DNA reads TGTGCCATCCGGCGGGACGGTATGAACACTGAAGCTTTCTTT. This codes for CAIRRDGMNTEAFF.

The chain joins TRBV5-1 to TRBJ1-6; D not resolved. Trimming took off 0 bases at V and 10 bases at J, with 8 bases between the two ends. CDR3 length: 13 amino acids. Looked up from germline, CDR1 is SGHRS and CDR2 is YFSETQ. The CDR3 sequence: CASSLVGSSPLHF. CDR3 sequence (DNA): TGCGCCAGCAGCTTGGTGGGTAGCTCACCCCTCCACTTT.

The gene calls are TRBV27 and TRBJ1-2; D possibly corresponds to TRBD1 (6 bases). Germline V gives CDR1 MNHEY, CDR2 SMNVEV (reference sequence). CDR3 length equals 13 residues. Trimming pared 6 bases from V and 8 bases from J, leaving 16 bases between. The CDR3 DNA reads as TGTGCCAGCAGGAGTACAGGGTGGGGGGGCTACACCTTC. Its protein product is CASRSTGWGGYTF.

Comment on this clone: This same CDR3 is encoded by further DNA sequences in the sample. This chain joins TRBV6-1 and TRBJ2-5; 11 bases fit TRBD2. V dropped 2 bases and J dropped 2; count of bases not matched to a gene: 1. This CDR3 is 15 amino acids long. From germline, CDR1 is MNHNS and CDR2 SASEGT. Written as DNA, the CDR3 is TGTGCCAGCAGTGAACTAGCGGGAGGACAAGAGACCCAGTACTTC. Protein sequence: CASSELAGGQETQYF.

The chain's CDR3 is CASRQAGDHNEQFF. CDR3 DNA: TGTGCCAGTAGACAGGCGGGGGACCACAATGAGCAGTTCTTC. V usage is TRBV19 and J usage is TRBJ2-1; 7 bases line up with TRBD2. The length of the CDR3 is 14 residues. Unmatched junction bases numbered 7, after V lost 6 bases and J lost 5 bases. Germline CDR1 LNHDA, CDR2 SQIVND (reference sequence).

The chain combines TRBV7-9 with TRBJ2-7, with TRBD1 identical over 8 bases. CDR1 and CDR2 from the germline V gene are SEHNR and FQNEAQ (reference sequence). The trim removed 4 bases at V and 1 base at J, leaving 6 bases unmatched. This CDR3 region has 15 residues. CDR3 in DNA: TGTGCCAGCAGCTCGGACAGGGTGGTTTCCTACGAGCAGTACTTC. Amino acids: CASSSDRVVSYEQYF.

The J gene is TRBJ2-2, the V gene TRBV5-4, with TRBD2 matching over 10 bases. Germline V gene lookup returns CDR1 SGHNT and CDR2 YYREEE (reference sequence). There are 16 residues in the CDR3. V gave up 2 bases and J gave up 4 bases; unmatched junction bases: 5. CDR3 region: CASSLASGRGTGELFF. In DNA, the CDR3 is TGTGCCAGCAGCTTAGCTAGCGGGAGAGGCACCGGGGAGCTGTTTTTT.